These T cell receptor beta chains were read from a single sample in a study of early T cells in non-severe SARS-CoV-2 infection. MiXCR, run by TCRdb on the 5' RACE reads, gives a single entry per CDR3 protein. The table includes some 27,000 distinct CDR3 sequences, approximately 4.6% detected once. The specimen was whole blood. These receptors all stem from an adult who was a healthcare worker with PCR-confirmed SARS-CoV-2 infection or an uninfected control (not recorded which). CDR3s include the opening cysteine and the closing phenylalanine or tryptophan. The order of the fields is CDR3 length, J gene, V gene, D gene, clone size, CDR3 DNA, CDR3 protein. A D gene is named only where the DNA matches it firmly. Size is omitted from some rows. Given values are once, few, many or a class for expanded clones.

length: 14; J: TRBJ2-1; V: TRBV12-3/TRBV12-4; D: TRBD2; size: many; DNA: TGTGCCAGCAGTTCCAGCGGGATCTACAATGAGCAGTTCTTC; CDR3: CASSSSGIYNEQFF
length: 14; J: TRBJ2-2; V: TRBV28; D: NA; size: many; DNA: TGTGCCAGCAGCTTGGGGGCGGGCACCGGGGAGCTGTTTTTT; CDR3: CASSLGAGTGELFF
length: 15; J: TRBJ2-3; V: TRBV19; D: TRBD1; size: few; DNA: TGTGCCAGTAAAGACAGGGTCGGGGGCACAGATACGCAGTATTTT; CDR3: CASKDRVGGTDTQYF
length: 13; J: TRBJ2-1; V: TRBV12-3/TRBV12-4; D: NA; size: many; DNA: TGTGCCAGTACCCCGGTTTCCTACAATGAGCAGTTCTTC; CDR3: CASTPVSYNEQFF
length: 12; J: TRBJ2-2; V: TRBV6-1; D: NA; size: many; DNA: TGTGCCAGCAGAGTAAACACCGGGGAGCTGTTTTTT; CDR3: CASRVNTGELFF
length: 14; J: TRBJ1-2; V: TRBV28; D: TRBD1; size: many; DNA: TGTGCCAGCCGCTCGGGACAGGGGGACTATGGCTACACCTTC; CDR3: CASRSGQGDYGYTF
length: 14; J: TRBJ1-6; V: TRBV27; D: NA; size: many; DNA: TGTGCCAGCAGTACTAGTAATCAAGGAACACCCCTCCACTTT; CDR3: CASSTSNQGTPLHF
length: 17; J: TRBJ2-1; V: TRBV6-5; D: TRBD1; size: many; DNA: TGTGCCAGCAGTTTAATTTCCGGCAGGTCAGGGGGCAATGAGCAGTTCTTC; CDR3: CASSLISGRSGGNEQFF
length: 14; J: TRBJ2-7; V: TRBV10-1; D: NA; size: many; DNA: TGCGCCAGCACCCCTAGTGGAGGGAGCGGCGAGCAGTACTTC; CDR3: CASTPSGGSGEQYF
length: 15; J: TRBJ2-4; V: TRBV25-1; D: NA; size: few; DNA: TGTGCCAGCAGTGATCCGGGCTACCGGGGAAACATTCAGTACTTC; CDR3: CASSDPGYRGNIQYF
length: 15; J: TRBJ2-7; V: TRBV20-1; D: TRBD2; size: many; DNA: TGCAGTGCTAGAGATGGGGCTAGCGGGAGTTACGAGCAGTACTTC; CDR3: CSARDGASGSYEQYF
length: 16; J: TRBJ2-2; V: TRBV18; D: TRBD2; size: many; DNA: TGTGCCAGCTCACCACCTAGCGGGAGAAAGACCGGGGAGCTGTTTTTT; CDR3: CASSPPSGRKTGELFF
length: 14; J: TRBJ2-7; V: TRBV3-1; D: NA; size: many; DNA: TGTGCCAGCAGCCACGCCGGGGCTTCATACGAGCAGTACTTC; CDR3: CASSHAGASYEQYF
length: 17; J: TRBJ2-3; V: TRBV11-2; D: TRBD2; size: many; DNA: TGTGCCAGCAGCTCCGGACTAGCGGGAGGGTTAGCAGATACGCAGTATTTT; CDR3: CASSSGLAGGLADTQYF
length: 13; J: TRBJ2-7; V: TRBV28; D: TRBD1; size: many; DNA: TGTGCCAGCAGTCGGACAGGGCGCGGCGAGCAGTACTTC; CDR3: CASSRTGRGEQYF
length: 13; J: TRBJ1-1; V: TRBV3-1; D: NA; size: many; DNA: TGTGCCAGCAGCTCGGACCTGAACACTGAAGCTTTCTTT; CDR3: CASSSDLNTEAFF
length: 13; J: TRBJ1-5; V: TRBV6-1; D: NA; size: NA; DNA: TGTGCCAGCCAGTCGGGGGGCGTTCAGCCCCAGCATTTT; CDR3: CASQSGGVQPQHF
length: 13; J: TRBJ2-1; V: TRBV20-1; D: NA; size: many; DNA: TGCAGTGTCCGCTCGGGGGCTGGAAATGAGCAGTTCTTC; CDR3: CSVRSGAGNEQFF
length: 16; J: TRBJ1-5; V: TRBV12-3/TRBV12-4; D: NA; size: many; DNA: TGTGCCAGCAGTTACGGTGGGGGAATCGGCAATCAGCCCCAGCATTTT; CDR3: CASSYGGGIGNQPQHF
length: 12; J: TRBJ2-1; V: TRBV10-3; D: TRBD1; size: NA; DNA: TGTGCCATCAGCCCAGACAGGGCTGAGCAGTTCTTC; CDR3: CAISPDRAEQFF
length: 14; J: TRBJ1-6; V: TRBV10-2; D: NA; size: many; DNA: TGCGCCAGCAGGAGACAGGTTCCTAATTCACCCCTCCACTTT; CDR3: CASRRQVPNSPLHF
length: 16; J: TRBJ1-6; V: TRBV11-3; D: NA; size: many; DNA: TGTGCCAGCAGCTTAGGAGGGGGCTCCTATAATTCACCCCTCCACTTT; CDR3: CASSLGGGSYNSPLHF
length: 15; J: TRBJ2-3; V: TRBV14; D: TRBD2; size: NA; DNA: TGTGCCAGCAGTTCTAGCGGACGGGGCGCAGATACGCAGTATTTT; CDR3: CASSSSGRGADTQYF
length: 15; J: TRBJ2-7; V: TRBV10-3; D: TRBD1; size: many; DNA: TGTGCCATCAGCCAAGGACAGGAGGCCTCCTACGAGCAGTACTTC; CDR3: CAISQGQEASYEQYF
length: 14; J: TRBJ2-1; V: TRBV5-1; D: NA; size: few; DNA: TGCGCCAGCAGCTCCGGTGGTGGCGGGAATGAGCAGTTCTTC; CDR3: CASSSGGGGNEQFF
length: 16; J: TRBJ2-5; V: TRBV3-1; D: NA; size: many; DNA: TGTGCCAGCAGCCAAGTGGCGGGGGCCCCCCGTGAGACCCAGTACTTC; CDR3: CASSQVAGAPRETQYF
length: 17; J: TRBJ2-1; V: TRBV12-3/TRBV12-4; D: TRBD2; size: many; DNA: TGTGCCAGCAGTCTGAAACAAGCGGGGGGGCTGGGGAATGAGCAGTTCTTC; CDR3: CASSLKQAGGLGNEQFF
length: 14; J: TRBJ2-3; V: TRBV11-1; D: NA; size: NA; DNA: TGTGCCAGCAGCTTAGCATCAAGCACAGATACGCAGTATTTT; CDR3: CASSLASSTDTQYF
length: 12; J: TRBJ2-7; V: TRBV28; D: NA; size: many; DNA: TGTGCCAGCAGTTCTCAGTCCTACGAGCAGTACTTC; CDR3: CASSSQSYEQYF
length: 15; J: TRBJ1-6; V: TRBV18; D: TRBD1; size: few; DNA: TGTGCCAGCTCACTTTACAGGGGTGTGGATTCACCCCTCCACTTT; CDR3: CASSLYRGVDSPLHF
length: 20; J: TRBJ1-2; V: TRBV3-1; D: TRBD1; size: few; DNA: TGTGCCAGCAGCCAAGATCCCAGTACCCGGGACAGGGGTTTGAACTATGGCTACACCTTC; CDR3: CASSQDPSTRDRGLNYGYTF
length: 15; J: TRBJ2-7; V: TRBV19; D: NA; size: many; DNA: TGTGCCAGTAGTATAGTGTTACAGTCTGGCCACGAGCAGTACTTC; CDR3: CASSIVLQSGHEQYF
length: 11; J: TRBJ2-3; V: TRBV10-1; D: TRBD2; size: NA; DNA: TGCGCCAGCAGCTTTAGCGGGGTACAGTATTTT; CDR3: CASSFSGVQYF
length: 14; J: TRBJ2-7; V: TRBV28; D: NA; size: many; DNA: TGTGCCAGCAGTCTAATGGGCGGTAGGTACGAGCAGTACTTC; CDR3: CASSLMGGRYEQYF
length: 18; J: TRBJ2-1; V: TRBV4-2; D: TRBD2; size: many; DNA: TGTGCCAGCAGCCAAGATATGGTGCTACTAGCGGGGACCAATGAGCAGTTCTTC; CDR3: CASSQDMVLLAGTNEQFF
length: 17; J: TRBJ2-4; V: TRBV18; D: TRBD1; size: NA; DNA: TGTGCCAGCTCACCCAAAATCTCCGGGACAGGGGAAAACATTCAGTACTTC; CDR3: CASSPKISGTGENIQYF
length: 13; J: TRBJ2-4; V: TRBV10-3; D: TRBD1; size: NA; DNA: TGTGCCATTCAGGGGGCGTCCAAAAACATTCAGTACTTC; CDR3: CAIQGASKNIQYF
length: 15; J: TRBJ2-6; V: TRBV20-1; D: NA; size: many; DNA: TGCAGTGCTAGAGAACGGAGCTCTGGGGCCAACGTCCTGACTTTC; CDR3: CSARERSSGANVLTF
length: 14; J: TRBJ2-7; V: TRBV7-9; D: NA; size: medium-sized; DNA: TGTGCCAGCAGCCTCCTTGTGGTCTCCTACGAGCAGTACTTC; CDR3: CASSLLVVSYEQYF
length: 15; J: TRBJ1-5; V: TRBV10-3; D: TRBD1; size: many; DNA: TGTGCCATCAGTGTAGACAGGGGTAGCAATCAGCCCCAGCATTTT; CDR3: CAISVDRGSNQPQHF
length: 13; J: TRBJ2-7; V: TRBV5-1; D: NA; size: many; DNA: TGCGCCAGCCGCGTAGGAGGATCCTACGAGCAGTACTTC; CDR3: CASRVGGSYEQYF
length: 15; J: TRBJ2-3; V: TRBV28; D: NA; size: NA; DNA: TGTGCCAGCAGCGAGTGGGGCTACTACACAGATACGCAGTATTTT; CDR3: CASSEWGYYTDTQYF